Described below is a single T cell receptor (beta chain) sequence and its context. This sample was included in a study of long-term antiretroviral therapy in people with HIV. Germline CDR1 and CDR2: LNHDA and SQIVND (reference sequence). Trimming shortened V by 8 bases and J by 2 bases, and 15 bases separated the two germline ends. The CDR3 runs to 15 residues. Each donor provided at least one pre-ART PBMC sample and at least two post-ART PBMC samples. Runs used v3.0 of the immunoSEQ assay and were done at survey level. Sequencing used immunoSEQ multiplex PCR; TCRdb keeps in-frame clones, though not all of them. In the table there are about 43,000 clones, 86% of which are singletons.

This TCR was sampled from a woman in her 50s with HIV. The genes are TRBV19 and TRBJ1-4, with D perhaps TRBD1 (5 bases). Sequenced here: unsorted PBMCs, sampled 0.1 years before starting antiretroviral therapy. The CDR3 region is CASRSGGGTNEKLFF. The CDR3 region has the DNA TGTGCCAGTCGCTCTGGGGGGGGGACTAATGAAAAACTGTTTTTT.